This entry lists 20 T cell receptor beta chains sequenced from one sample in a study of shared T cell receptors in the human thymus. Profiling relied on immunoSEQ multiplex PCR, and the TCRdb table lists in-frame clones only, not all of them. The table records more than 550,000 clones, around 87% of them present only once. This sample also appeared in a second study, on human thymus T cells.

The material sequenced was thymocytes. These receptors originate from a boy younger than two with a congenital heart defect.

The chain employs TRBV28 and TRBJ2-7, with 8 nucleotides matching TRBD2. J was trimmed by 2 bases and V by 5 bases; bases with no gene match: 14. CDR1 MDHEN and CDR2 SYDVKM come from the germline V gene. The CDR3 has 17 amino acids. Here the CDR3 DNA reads TGTGCCAGCAGTCCCCCCCATACTAGCGGCAGAACCTACGAGCAGTACTTC. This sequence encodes CASSPPHTSGRTYEQYF.

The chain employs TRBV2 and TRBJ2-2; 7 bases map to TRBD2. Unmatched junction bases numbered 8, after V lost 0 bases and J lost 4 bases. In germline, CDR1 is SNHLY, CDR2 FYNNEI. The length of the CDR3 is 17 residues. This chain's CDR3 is CASSEAGRARGTGELFF. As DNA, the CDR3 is TGTGCCAGCAGTGAAGCTGGGAGGGCGAGGGGCACCGGGGAGCTGTTTTTT.

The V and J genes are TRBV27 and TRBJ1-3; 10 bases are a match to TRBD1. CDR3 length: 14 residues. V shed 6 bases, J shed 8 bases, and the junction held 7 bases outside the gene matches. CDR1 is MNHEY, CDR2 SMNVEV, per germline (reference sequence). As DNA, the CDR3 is TGTGCCAGCAGCCCGGACAGGGGGTTATACACCATATATTTT. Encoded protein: CASSPDRGLYTIYF.

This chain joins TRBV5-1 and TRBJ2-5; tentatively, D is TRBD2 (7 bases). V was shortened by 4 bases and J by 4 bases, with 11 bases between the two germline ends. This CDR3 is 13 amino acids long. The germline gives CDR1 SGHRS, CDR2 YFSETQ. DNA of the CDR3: TGCGCCAGCAGCCGGGGGGCCAGAGAGACCCAGTACTTC. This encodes CASSRGARETQYF.

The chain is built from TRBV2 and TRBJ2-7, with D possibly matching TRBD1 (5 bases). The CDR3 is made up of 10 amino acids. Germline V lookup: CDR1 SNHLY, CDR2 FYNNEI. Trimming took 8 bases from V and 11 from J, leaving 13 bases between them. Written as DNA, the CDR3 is TGTGCCAGCCTCCAGGGCAGGGAGTACTTC. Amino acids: CASLQGREYF.

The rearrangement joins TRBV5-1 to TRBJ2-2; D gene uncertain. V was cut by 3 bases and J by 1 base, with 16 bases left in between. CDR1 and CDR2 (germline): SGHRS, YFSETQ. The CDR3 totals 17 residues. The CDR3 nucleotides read TGCGCCAGCAGCTCGATCACTGCCACGCGGAACACCGGGGAGCTGTTTTTT. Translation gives CASSSITATRNTGELFF.

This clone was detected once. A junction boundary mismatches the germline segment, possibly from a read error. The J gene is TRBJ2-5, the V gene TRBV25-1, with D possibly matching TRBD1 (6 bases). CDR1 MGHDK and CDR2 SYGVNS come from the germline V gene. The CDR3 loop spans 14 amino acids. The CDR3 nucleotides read TGTGCCAGCAGAGAATACAGGGATCAAGAGACCCAGTACTTC. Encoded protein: CASREYRDQETQYF.

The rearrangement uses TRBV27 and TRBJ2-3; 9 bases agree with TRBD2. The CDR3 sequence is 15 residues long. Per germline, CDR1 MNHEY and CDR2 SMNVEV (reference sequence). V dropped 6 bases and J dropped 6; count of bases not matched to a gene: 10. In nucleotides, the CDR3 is TGTGCCAGCAGGCCAGGACTAGCGTTGCCGGATACGCAGTATTTT. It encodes CASRPGLALPDTQYF.

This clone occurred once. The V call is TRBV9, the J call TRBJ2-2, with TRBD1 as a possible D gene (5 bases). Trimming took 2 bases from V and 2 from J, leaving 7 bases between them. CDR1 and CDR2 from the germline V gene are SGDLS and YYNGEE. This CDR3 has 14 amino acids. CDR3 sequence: CASSVTDNTGELFF. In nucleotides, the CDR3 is TGTGCCAGCAGCGTGACAGATAACACCGGGGAGCTGTTTTTT.

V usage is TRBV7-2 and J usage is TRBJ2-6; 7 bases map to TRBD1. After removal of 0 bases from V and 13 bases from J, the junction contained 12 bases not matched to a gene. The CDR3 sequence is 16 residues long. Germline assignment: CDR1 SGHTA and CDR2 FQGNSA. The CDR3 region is CASSLAGQARVGVLTF. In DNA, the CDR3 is TGTGCCAGCAGCTTAGCCGGACAGGCCCGGGTGGGAGTCCTGACTTTC.

The CDR3 loop reads CASSQGSEGTPNEQFF. DNA of the CDR3: TGCGCCAGCAGCCAAGGTTCGGAGGGGACTCCGAATGAGCAGTTCTTC. The chain uses TRBV4-3 and TRBJ2-1; D might be TRBD2 (6 bases). CDR1 LGHNA and CDR2 YSLEER come from the germline V gene. The CDR3 totals 16 residues. Trimming left V 1 base short and J 7 bases short, with 17 bases between.

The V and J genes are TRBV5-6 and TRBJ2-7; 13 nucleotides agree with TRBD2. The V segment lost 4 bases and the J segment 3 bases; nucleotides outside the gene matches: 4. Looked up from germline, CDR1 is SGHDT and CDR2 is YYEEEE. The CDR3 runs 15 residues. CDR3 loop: CASSPGLAGDYEQYF. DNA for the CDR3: TGTGCCAGCAGCCCCGGACTAGCGGGGGACTACGAGCAGTACTTC.

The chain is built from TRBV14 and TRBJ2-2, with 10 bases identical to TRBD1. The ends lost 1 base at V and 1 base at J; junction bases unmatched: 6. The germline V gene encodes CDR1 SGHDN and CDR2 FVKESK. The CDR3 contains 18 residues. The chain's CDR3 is CASSQGGQGGWNTGELFF. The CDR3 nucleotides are TGTGCCAGCAGCCAAGGTGGACAGGGGGGATGGAACACCGGGGAGCTGTTTTTT.

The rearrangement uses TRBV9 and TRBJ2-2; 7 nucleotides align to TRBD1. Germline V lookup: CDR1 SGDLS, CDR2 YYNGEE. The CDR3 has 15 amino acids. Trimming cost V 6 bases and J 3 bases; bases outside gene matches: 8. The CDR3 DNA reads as TGTGCCAGCAAGAGACAGGGAGCGGACACCGGGGAGCTGTTTTTT. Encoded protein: CASKRQGADTGELFF. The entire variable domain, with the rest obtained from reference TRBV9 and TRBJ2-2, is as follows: DSGVTQTPKHLITATGQRVTLRCSPRSGDLSVYWYQQSLDQGLQFLIQYYNGEERAKGNILERFSAQQFPDLHSELNLSSLELGDSALYFCASKRQGADTGELFFGEGSRLTVL.

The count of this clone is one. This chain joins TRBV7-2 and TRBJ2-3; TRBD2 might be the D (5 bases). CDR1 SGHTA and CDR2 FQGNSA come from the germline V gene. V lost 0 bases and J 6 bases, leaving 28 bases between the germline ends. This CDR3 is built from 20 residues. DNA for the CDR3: TGTGCCAGCAGCTTAGCCCGGACTGGATCCGCCTACACTATCACCGATACGCAGTATTTT. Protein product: CASSLARTGSAYTITDTQYF.

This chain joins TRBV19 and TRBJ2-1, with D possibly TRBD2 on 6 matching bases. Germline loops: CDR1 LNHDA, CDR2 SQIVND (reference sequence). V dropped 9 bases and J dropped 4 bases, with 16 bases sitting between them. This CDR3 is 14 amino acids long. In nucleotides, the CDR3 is TGTGCCAGCCTGGGCGGGGACGGTTACAATGAGCAGTTCTTC. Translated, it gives CASLGGDGYNEQFF.

CDR3 in DNA: TGTGGGGGCGGGGCTAGGGGCAATCAGCCCCAGCATTTT. Protein: CGGGARGNQPQHF. The chain carries TRBV28 and TRBJ1-5; the D gene is possibly TRBD1 (5 bases). Germline CDR1 is MDHEN and CDR2 is SYDVKM. This CDR3 spans 13 amino acids.

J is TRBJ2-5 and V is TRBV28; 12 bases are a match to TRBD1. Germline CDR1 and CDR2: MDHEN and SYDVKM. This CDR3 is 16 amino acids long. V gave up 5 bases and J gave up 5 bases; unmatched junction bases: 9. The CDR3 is CASSPRDRGRSETQYF. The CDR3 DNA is TGTGCCAGCAGTCCCCGGGACAGGGGGCGGAGTGAGACCCAGTACTTC.

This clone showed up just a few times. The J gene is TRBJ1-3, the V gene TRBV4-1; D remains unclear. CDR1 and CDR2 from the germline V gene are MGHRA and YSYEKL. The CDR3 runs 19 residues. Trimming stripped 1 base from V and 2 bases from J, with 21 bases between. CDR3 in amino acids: CASSQGSAGKVEAGNTIYF. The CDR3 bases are TGCGCCAGCAGCCAAGGCTCCGCGGGTAAAGTAGAAGCTGGAAACACCATATATTTT.

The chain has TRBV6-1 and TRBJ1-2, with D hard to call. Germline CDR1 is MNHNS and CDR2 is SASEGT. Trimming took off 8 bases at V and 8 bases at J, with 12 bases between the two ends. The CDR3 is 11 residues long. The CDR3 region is CASPTSRGYTF. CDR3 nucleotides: TGTGCCAGCCCCACTTCTAGGGGCTACACCTTC.